The subject of this entry is one T cell receptor (beta chain). CDR1 is MDHEN and CDR2 is SYDVKM in the germline V gene. The CDR3 runs 16 residues. Deletions cut 4 bases from V and 0 bases from J, with 14 bases between. These data originate in a study of shared clonotypes between healthy human individuals. The protocol was immunoSEQ multiplex PCR, while the TCRdb copy is restricted to in-frame clones and leaves out a portion. The data contain about 460,000 clones, 70% to 80% of them singletons. J is TRBJ2-3 and V is TRBV28; the D call may be TRBD1 or TRBD2 (5 bases each). Sequenced: PBMCs. The sequence was collected from a woman between 35 and 50 years old in good health. Some clones in this sample may be carry-over from other donors' samples. This CDR3 reads CASSSPGLTSTDTQYF. The CDR3 nucleotides are TGTGCCAGCAGTTCCCCGGGGCTAACTAGCACAGATACGCAGTATTTT.